The present TCR beta chain was sequenced within a study of blood T cell repertoires in COVID-19. About the research overall: Spain, Italy and the United States supplied samples that represented acute and convalescent COVID-19.

The CDR3 has 15 residues. With 0 bases removed from V and 4 bases from J, the gap between germline ends came to 13 bases. Germline V gene lookup returns CDR1 SGHDT and CDR2 YYEEEE. Authors' data handling: Using reference gene primer amplification, nucleated cell counts were estimated. Assay used: immunoSEQ multiplex PCR; TCRdb lists only in-frame clones, some missing. The DNA gave D and trimming, while V, J and clone size come from that table. The data contain some 280,000 clones, approximately 89% of them seen just once; the ten biggest clones take up under 15%. This TCR was recovered from a woman in her sixties or seventies with acute or convalescent COVID-19. V usage is TRBV5-6 and J usage is TRBJ1-1, with a weak D call TRBD1 (5 bases). The source material was peripheral blood. The CDR3, as DNA: TGTGCCAGCAGCTTGGTACCCGGTGGGGCCACTGAAGCTTTCTTT. Its protein is CASSLVPGGATEAFF.